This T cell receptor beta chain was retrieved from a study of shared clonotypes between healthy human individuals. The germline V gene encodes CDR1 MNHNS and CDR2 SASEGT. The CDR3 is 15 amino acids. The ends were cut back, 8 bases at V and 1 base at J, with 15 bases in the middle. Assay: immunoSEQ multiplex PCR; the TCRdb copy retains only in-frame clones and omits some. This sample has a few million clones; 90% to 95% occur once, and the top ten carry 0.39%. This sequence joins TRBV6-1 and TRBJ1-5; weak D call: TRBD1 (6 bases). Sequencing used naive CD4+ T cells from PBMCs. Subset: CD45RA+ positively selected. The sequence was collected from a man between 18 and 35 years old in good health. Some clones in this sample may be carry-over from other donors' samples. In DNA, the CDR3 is TGTGCCAGCGGCTCGTCGACAGGCAGCAATCAGCCCCAGCATTTT. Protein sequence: CASGSSTGSNQPQHF.